What follows are 23 T cell receptor beta chains derived from one specimen sequenced in a study of control samples from healthy donors and cancer patients. Data came from immunoSEQ multiplex PCR; TCRdb stores just in-frame clones and leaves some out. Of around 140,000 clones in the sample, 80% to 95% were seen once. Sequences were obtained from blood. The receptors derive from a man between 18 and 29 years old in good health.

The V and J genes are TRBV6-1 and TRBJ2-7, with 9 bases matching TRBD1. V lost 4 bases, J lost 2 bases, and 9 bases stayed unmatched. The CDR3 is 16 residues long. Germline CDR1 and CDR2: MNHNS and SASEGT. CDR3 residues: CASSAPGTGLPYEQYF. For the CDR3, the DNA is TGTGCCAGCAGTGCGCCCGGGACAGGGCTTCCCTACGAGCAGTACTTC.

This sequence joins TRBV6-5 and TRBJ1-5; D perhaps matches TRBD1 (5 bases). The ends were cut back, 7 bases at V and 8 bases at J, with 15 bases in the middle. CDR1 MNHEY and CDR2 SVGAGI come from the germline V gene. This CDR3 has 13 residues. CDR3 bases: TGTGCCAGCATGGGACGGGCGACGGAGCCCCAGCATTTT. Protein sequence: CASMGRATEPQHF.

In this sample, this clone turned up a few times. V is TRBV5-6 and J is TRBJ1-6; D possibly corresponds to TRBD1 (6 bases). Germline values: CDR1 SGHDT, CDR2 YYEEEE. V was cut by 0 bases and J by 9 bases, with 10 bases left in between. The CDR3 sequence is 14 residues long. CDR3 bases: TGTGCCAGCAGCTTGGCCGTCAGGGGTTCACCCCTCCACTTT. The encoded protein is CASSLAVRGSPLHF.

The chain has TRBV30 and TRBJ1-5; D gene uncertain. Germline V gene data show CDR1 as GTSNPN and CDR2 as SVGIG (reference sequence). The CDR3 is 13 amino acids. The V and J ends lost 2 bases and 7 bases respectively, with 12 bases between them. CDR3 in DNA: TGTGCCTGGAGTTTGCAGCTGGGGCAGCCCCAGCATTTT. Protein product: CAWSLQLGQPQHF.

This rearrangement joins TRBV19 to TRBJ1-4; no reliable D call. This CDR3 comprises 14 residues. In germline, CDR1 is LNHDA, CDR2 SQIVND (reference sequence). Deletions cut 3 bases from V and 7 bases from J, with 12 bases between. The CDR3 is CASSIEGGSEKLFF. Written as DNA, the CDR3 is TGTGCCAGTAGTATTGAGGGAGGTAGTGAAAAACTGTTTTTT.

The chain carries TRBV7-9 and TRBJ2-7; 10 bases match TRBD2. Germline-derived CDR1 and CDR2 are SEHNR and FQNEAQ (reference sequence). The CDR3 length is 15 residues. The V segment lost 8 bases and the J segment 4 bases; nucleotides outside the gene matches: 11. CDR3 loop: CASQGGGLAVYEQYF. The CDR3 DNA sequence: TGTGCCAGCCAAGGAGGCGGACTAGCGGTATACGAGCAGTACTTC.

The chain couples TRBV5-1 to TRBJ1-1; TRBD1 matches at 8 bases. The CDR3 has 16 residues. The trim removed 4 bases at V and 1 base at J, leaving 9 bases unmatched. CDR1 and CDR2 from the germline V gene are SGHRS and YFSETQ. In DNA form, the CDR3 reads TGCGCCAGCAGCCAGGGGGCTGGACTGAAGAACACTGAAGCTTTCTTT. Its translation is CASSQGAGLKNTEAFF.

CDR3 in amino acids: CASSSFRGRTEAFF. CDR3 DNA sequence: TGTGCCAGCAGCTCGTTCAGGGGGCGTACTGAAGCTTTCTTT. This chain connects TRBV11-2 to TRBJ1-1; 8 nucleotides match TRBD1. The CDR3 runs 14 residues. The germline V gene has CDR1 SGHAT and CDR2 FQNNGV. Trimming removed 4 bases from V and 5 bases from J; junction bases left unmatched: 6.

This clone showed up just a few times. V gene TRBV19 combines with J gene TRBJ2-3; 7 nucleotides agree with TRBD2. The germline gives CDR1 LNHDA, CDR2 SQIVND (reference sequence). The CDR3 length is 14 residues. V was pared by 8 bases and J by 2 bases, with 7 bases of the junction left unmatched. CDR3 nucleotides: TGTGCCAGTGCCGGTGGGGGGGACACAGATACGCAGTATTTT. This encodes CASAGGGDTDTQYF.

The chain has TRBV27 and TRBJ2-7; TRBD1 matches at 7 bases. The CDR3 is made up of 17 amino acids. The J segment lost 4 bases and the V segment lost 10 bases, leaving 22 bases of the junction unmatched. Germline CDR1 and CDR2: MNHEY and SMNVEV (reference sequence). CDR3 DNA: TGTGCCACCCTAAACCGGGACAGTCCGCACCAGAATTACGAGCAGTACTTC. It specifies CATLNRDSPHQNYEQYF.

The V call is TRBV5-6, the J call TRBJ1-5; D is uncertain. Germline CDR1 reads SGHDT; CDR2 reads YYEEEE. The CDR3 is made up of 13 amino acids. V was clipped by 0 bases and J by 4 bases, with 5 bases between them. The CDR3 reads CASSLGQNQPQHF. The CDR3 nucleotides are TGTGCCAGCAGCTTGGGTCAGAATCAGCCCCAGCATTTT.

A few counts support this clone. The rearrangement links TRBV6-5 to TRBJ2-7; D is possibly TRBD2 (6 bases). From germline, CDR1 is MNHEY and CDR2 SVGAGI. V lost 2 bases and J lost 6, with 14 bases in between. This CDR3 contains 14 residues. The CDR3 spells CASSYRTRGSEQYF. The CDR3 DNA reads TGTGCCAGCAGTTACCGCACCCGGGGGTCCGAGCAGTACTTC.

The CDR3 DNA follows: TGTGCCACCAGTGATGGCTGGGGCAATGAGCAGTTCTTC. This sequence encodes CATSDGWGNEQFF. This rearrangement joins TRBV24-1 to TRBJ2-1; D is uncertain. The CDR3 contains 13 residues. Trimming cost V 3 bases and J 6 bases, with 8 bases left between them. Germline values: CDR1 KGHDR, CDR2 SFDVKD.

This chain connects TRBV7-2 to TRBJ2-7, with D uncertain. Trimming shortened V by 1 base and J by 5 bases, and 9 bases separated the two germline ends. The CDR3 is 13 residues long. The germline V gene encodes CDR1 SGHTA and CDR2 FQGNSA. For the CDR3, the DNA is TGTGCCAGCAGCTTAGGCTCAATCAACGAGCAGTACTTC. It translates to CASSLGSINEQYF.

The J gene is TRBJ2-3, the V gene TRBV7-9, with TRBD1 matching 7 bases. There are 14 residues in the CDR3. V shed 6 bases and J 3 bases; nucleotides not matched to a gene: 6. CDR1 is SEHNR, CDR2 FQNEAQ, per germline (reference sequence). In nucleotides, the CDR3 is TGTGCCAGCAGTCTGACAGGGCTTACAGATACGCAGTATTTT. Its protein product is CASSLTGLTDTQYF.

The chain couples TRBV5-1 to TRBJ1-3; tentative D call: TRBD1 (6 bases). Germline-derived CDR1 and CDR2 are SGHRS and YFSETQ. There are 15 residues in the CDR3. Trimming pared 1 base from V and 3 bases from J, leaving 11 bases between. CDR3 coding DNA: TGCGCCAGCAGCTTGACAGGGATAAGTGGAAACACCATATATTTT. Protein product: CASSLTGISGNTIYF.

The chain uses TRBV5-1 and TRBJ2-2, with 8 bases fitting TRBD2. CDR1 and CDR2 (germline): SGHRS, YFSETQ. There are 17 residues in the CDR3. J gave up 4 bases and V 0 bases, and 8 bases lay outside the gene matches. DNA of the CDR3: TGCGCCAGCAGCTTGGCCTCGGGAGGGGAGGTCACCGGGGAGCTGTTTTTT. Translated: CASSLASGGEVTGELFF.

This clone was seen a single time. This chain links TRBV18 with TRBJ2-7; 10 bases line up with TRBD1. The CDR3 has 13 amino acids. CDR1 is KGHSH and CDR2 is LQKENI in the germline V gene. Trimming cost V 4 bases and J 7 bases; bases outside gene matches: 4. The CDR3 loop is CASSQGQGREQYF. The DNA of the CDR3 is TGTGCCAGCTCACAGGGACAGGGGAGAGAGCAGTACTTC.

This clone was picked up one time. Here the CDR3 DNA reads TGTGCCAGCAGTTTAGATTTCGGGGCCTCGCCAGATACGCAGTATTTT. Protein: CASSLDFGASPDTQYF. The genes are TRBV27 and TRBJ2-3; D possibly matches TRBD1 or TRBD2 (5 bases each). CDR3 size: 16 residues. Trimming removed 2 bases from V and 4 bases from J, with 16 bases in between. CDR1 and CDR2 (germline): MNHEY, SMNVEV (reference sequence).

The rearrangement links TRBV2 to TRBJ2-5, with D perhaps TRBD2 (6 bases). Germline V gene data show CDR1 as SNHLY and CDR2 as FYNNEI. The CDR3 sequence is 15 residues long. Trimming stripped 5 bases from V and 1 base from J, with 14 bases between. As DNA, the CDR3 is TGTGCCAGCAGTCAGTACGGACTACCCCAAGAGACCCAGTACTTC. Protein product: CASSQYGLPQETQYF.

This clone appeared a few times. The V gene is TRBV27, the J gene TRBJ2-4; D is possibly TRBD1 or TRBD2 (6 bases each). This CDR3 comprises 14 residues. The germline V gene encodes CDR1 MNHEY and CDR2 SMNVEV (reference sequence). The V end was cut by 11 bases, the J end by 4 bases, with 18 bases between. CDR3 nucleotides: TGTGCCCCCCAAGGAGGGGGTAAGAAAAACATTCAGTACTTC. Its translation: CAPQGGGKKNIQYF.

The rearrangement joins TRBV9 to TRBJ1-2; D remains unclear. The CDR3 is 15 residues long. V gave up 0 bases and J gave up 2 bases, with 11 bases separating them. From germline, CDR1 is SGDLS and CDR2 YYNGEE. The CDR3 spells CASSVVGRPNYGYTF. As DNA, the CDR3 is TGTGCCAGCAGCGTAGTTGGAAGGCCGAACTATGGCTACACCTTC.

This chain links TRBV10-3 with TRBJ1-1; no definite D call. The V end lost 5 bases, the J end lost 0 bases, and 7 bases lay between the germline ends. Germline CDR1 is ENHRY and CDR2 is SYGVKD. The CDR3 contains 13 residues. In nucleotides, the CDR3 is TGTGCCATCAGTCTGACACTGAACACTGAAGCTTTCTTT. It specifies CAISLTLNTEAFF.